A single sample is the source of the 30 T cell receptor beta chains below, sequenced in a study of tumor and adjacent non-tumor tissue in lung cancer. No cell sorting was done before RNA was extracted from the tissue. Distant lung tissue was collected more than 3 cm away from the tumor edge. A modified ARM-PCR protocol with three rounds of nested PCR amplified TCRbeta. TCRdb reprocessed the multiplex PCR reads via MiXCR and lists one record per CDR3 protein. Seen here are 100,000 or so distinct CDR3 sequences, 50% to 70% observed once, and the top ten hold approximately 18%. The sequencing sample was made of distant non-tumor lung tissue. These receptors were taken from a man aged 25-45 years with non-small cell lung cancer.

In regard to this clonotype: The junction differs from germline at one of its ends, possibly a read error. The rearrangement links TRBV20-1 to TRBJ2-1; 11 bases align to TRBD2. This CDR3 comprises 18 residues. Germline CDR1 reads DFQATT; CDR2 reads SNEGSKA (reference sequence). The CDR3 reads CSAKHTSGGRSSYNEQFF. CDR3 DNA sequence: TGCAGTGCCAAACATACTAGCGGGGGCCGTAGCTCCTACAATGAGCAGTTCTTT.

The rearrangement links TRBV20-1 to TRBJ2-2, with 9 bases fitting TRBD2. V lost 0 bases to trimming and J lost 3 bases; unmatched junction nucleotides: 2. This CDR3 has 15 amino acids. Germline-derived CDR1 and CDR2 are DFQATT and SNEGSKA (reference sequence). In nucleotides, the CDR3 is TGCAGTGCTAGAGATAGCGGGAGCGACACCGGGGAGCTGTTTTTT. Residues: CSARDSGSDTGELFF.

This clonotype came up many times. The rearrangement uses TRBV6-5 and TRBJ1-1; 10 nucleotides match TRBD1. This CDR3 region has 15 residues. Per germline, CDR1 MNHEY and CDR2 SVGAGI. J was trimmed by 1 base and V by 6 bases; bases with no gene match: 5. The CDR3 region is CASRSGTGANTEAFF. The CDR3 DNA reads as TGTGCCAGCAGATCCGGGACAGGGGCGAACACTGAAGCTTTCTTT.

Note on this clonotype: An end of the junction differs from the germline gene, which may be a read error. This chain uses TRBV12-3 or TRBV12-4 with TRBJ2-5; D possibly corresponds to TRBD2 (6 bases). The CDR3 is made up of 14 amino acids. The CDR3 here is CTSTFTGLGETQYF. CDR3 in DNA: TGTACCAGCACTTTTACGGGACTGGGGGAGACCCAGTACTTC.

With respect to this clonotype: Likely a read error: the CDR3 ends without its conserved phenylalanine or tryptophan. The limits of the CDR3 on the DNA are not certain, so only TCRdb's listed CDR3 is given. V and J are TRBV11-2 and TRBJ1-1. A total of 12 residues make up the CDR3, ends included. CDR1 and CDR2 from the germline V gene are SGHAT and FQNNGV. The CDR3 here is CASSFYDGEVFS.

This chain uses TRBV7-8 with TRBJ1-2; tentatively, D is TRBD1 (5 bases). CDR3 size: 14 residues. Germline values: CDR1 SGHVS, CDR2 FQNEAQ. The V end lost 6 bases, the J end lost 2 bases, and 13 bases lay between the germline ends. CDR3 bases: TGTGCCAGCAGTCCGGGGGAGTACAACTATGGCTACACCTTC. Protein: CASSPGEYNYGYTF.

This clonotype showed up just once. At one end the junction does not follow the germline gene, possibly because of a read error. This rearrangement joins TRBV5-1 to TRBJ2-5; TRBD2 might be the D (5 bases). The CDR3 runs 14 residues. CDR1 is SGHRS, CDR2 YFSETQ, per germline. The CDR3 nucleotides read TGCGCCAGTAGCTTGGATCCCATCGGGGAGACCCACTACTTC. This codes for CASSLDPIGETHYF.

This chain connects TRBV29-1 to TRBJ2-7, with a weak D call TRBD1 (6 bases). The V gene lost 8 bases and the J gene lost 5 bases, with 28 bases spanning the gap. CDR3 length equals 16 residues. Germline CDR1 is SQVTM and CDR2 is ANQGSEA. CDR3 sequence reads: CSTSKLWGHGTDEQYF. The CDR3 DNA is TGCAGCACCTCAAAATTATGGGGACACGGGACGGACGAGCAGTACTTC.

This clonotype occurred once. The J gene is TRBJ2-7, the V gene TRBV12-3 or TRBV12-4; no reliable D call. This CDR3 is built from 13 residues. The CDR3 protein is CVNSFSGTDEQYF. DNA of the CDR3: TGTGTCAACAGTTTTTCCGGTACGGACGAGCAGTACTTC.

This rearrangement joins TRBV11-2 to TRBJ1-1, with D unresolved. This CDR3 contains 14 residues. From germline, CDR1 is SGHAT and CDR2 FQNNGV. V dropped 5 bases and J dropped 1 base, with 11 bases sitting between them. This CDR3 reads CASSPGGANTEAFF. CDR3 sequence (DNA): TGTGCCAGCAGCCCGGGAGGCGCGAACACTGAAGCTTTCTTT.

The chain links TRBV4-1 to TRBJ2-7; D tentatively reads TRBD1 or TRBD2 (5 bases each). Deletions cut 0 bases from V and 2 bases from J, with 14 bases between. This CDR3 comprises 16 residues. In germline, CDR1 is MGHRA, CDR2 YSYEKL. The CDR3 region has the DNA TGCGCCAGCAGCCAAGACCCCGGGGCTACAGCCTACGAGCAGTACTTC. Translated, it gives CASSQDPGATAYEQYF.

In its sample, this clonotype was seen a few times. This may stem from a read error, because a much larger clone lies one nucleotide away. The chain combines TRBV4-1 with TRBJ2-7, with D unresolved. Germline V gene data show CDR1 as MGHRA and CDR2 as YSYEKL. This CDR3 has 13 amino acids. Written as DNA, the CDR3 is TGCGCCAGGAGCCAAGAGGACTCCTACGAGCAGTACTTC. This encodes CARSQEDSYEQYF.

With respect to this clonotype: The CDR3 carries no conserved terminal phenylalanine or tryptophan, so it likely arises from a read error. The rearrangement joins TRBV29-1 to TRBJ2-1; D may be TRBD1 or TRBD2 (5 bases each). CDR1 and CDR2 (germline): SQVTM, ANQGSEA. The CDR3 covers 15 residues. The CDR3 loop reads CSVEVPTGPYKEQFY. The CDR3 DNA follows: TGCAGCGTTGAAGTGCCGACGGGGCCCTACAAGGAGCAGTTCTAC.

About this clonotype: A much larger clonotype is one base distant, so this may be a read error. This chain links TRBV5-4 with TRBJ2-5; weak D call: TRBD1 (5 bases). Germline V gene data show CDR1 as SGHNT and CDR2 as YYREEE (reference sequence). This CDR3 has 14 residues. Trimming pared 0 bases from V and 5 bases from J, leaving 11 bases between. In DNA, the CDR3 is TGTGCCAGCAGCTTGGTGGGGCTGGGGGAGACCCAGTACTTC. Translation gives CASSLVGLGETQYF.

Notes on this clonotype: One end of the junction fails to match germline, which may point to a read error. The CDR3 here is CTSSLEGETQYF. For the CDR3, the DNA is TGTACCAGCAGCTTAGAAGGTGAGACCCAGTACTTC. This chain links TRBV11-3 with TRBJ2-5; D is ambiguous. Germline V CDR1 and CDR2: SGHNT, YENEEA. CDR3 length: 12 amino acids.

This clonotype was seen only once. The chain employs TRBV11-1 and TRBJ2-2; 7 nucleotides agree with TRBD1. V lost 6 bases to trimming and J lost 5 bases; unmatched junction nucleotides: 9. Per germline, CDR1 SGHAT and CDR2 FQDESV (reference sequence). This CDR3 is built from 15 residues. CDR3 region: CASSLSPQGTGELFF. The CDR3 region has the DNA TGTGCCAGCAGTCTAAGTCCACAGGGGACCGGGGAGCTGTTTTTT.

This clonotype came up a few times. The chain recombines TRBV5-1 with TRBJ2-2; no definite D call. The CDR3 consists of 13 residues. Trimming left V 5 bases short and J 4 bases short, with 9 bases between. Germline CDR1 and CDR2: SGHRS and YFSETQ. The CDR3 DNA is TGCGCCAGCAGGGTTACGCCCACCGGGGAGCTGTTTTTT. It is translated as CASRVTPTGELFF.

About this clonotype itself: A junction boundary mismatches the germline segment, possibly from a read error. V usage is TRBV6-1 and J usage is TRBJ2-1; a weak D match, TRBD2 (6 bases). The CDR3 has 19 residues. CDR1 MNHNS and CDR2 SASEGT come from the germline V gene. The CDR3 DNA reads TGTGCCAGCATGGGTCGGGCTAGCGTCGCCCAAGAGGGCTACAATGGGCAGTTCTTC. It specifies CASMGRASVAQEGYNGQFF.

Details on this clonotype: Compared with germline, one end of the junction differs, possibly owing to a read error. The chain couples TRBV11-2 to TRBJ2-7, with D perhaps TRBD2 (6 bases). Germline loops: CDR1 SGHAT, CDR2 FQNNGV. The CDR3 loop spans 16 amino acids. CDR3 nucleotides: TGCGCCAGTAGCTTAGAAGAATTGGGGGGAACCTACGAGCAGTGCTTC. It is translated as CASSLEELGGTYEQCF.

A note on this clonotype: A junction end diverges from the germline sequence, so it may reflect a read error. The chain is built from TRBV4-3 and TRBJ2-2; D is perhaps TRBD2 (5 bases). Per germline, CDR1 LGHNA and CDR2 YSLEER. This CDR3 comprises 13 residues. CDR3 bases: TGCGCCAGCAGCCAAGATTATGCCGGGGATCTGTCTTTT. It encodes CASSQDYAGDLSF.

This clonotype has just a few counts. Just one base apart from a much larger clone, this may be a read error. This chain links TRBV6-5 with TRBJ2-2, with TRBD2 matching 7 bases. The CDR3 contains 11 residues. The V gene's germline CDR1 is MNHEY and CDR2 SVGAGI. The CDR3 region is CASSYAGELSF. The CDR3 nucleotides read TGTGCCAGCAGTTATGCGGGGGAGCTGTCTTTT.

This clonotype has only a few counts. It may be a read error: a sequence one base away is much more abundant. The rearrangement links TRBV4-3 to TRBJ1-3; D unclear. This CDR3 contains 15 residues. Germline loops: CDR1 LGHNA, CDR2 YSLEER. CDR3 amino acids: CASSQQALSGNTMYF. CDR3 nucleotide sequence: TGCGCCAGCAGCCAACAGGCGCTCTCTGGAAACACCATGTATTTT.

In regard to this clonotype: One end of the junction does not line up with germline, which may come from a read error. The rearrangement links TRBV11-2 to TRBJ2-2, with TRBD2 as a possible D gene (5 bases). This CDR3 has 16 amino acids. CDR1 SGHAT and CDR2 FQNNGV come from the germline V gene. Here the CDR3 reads CASLACGPRSTGELLF. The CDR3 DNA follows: TGTGCCAGCCTGGCTTGTGGCCCCCGGAGCACCGGGGAGCTGTTATTT. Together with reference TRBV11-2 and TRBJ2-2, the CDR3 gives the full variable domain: EAGVAQSPRYKIIEKRQSVAFWCNPISGHATLYWYQQILGQGPKLLIQFQNNGVVDDSQLPKDRFSAERLKGVDSTLKIQPAKLEDSAVYLCASLACGPRSTGELLFGEGSRLTVL.

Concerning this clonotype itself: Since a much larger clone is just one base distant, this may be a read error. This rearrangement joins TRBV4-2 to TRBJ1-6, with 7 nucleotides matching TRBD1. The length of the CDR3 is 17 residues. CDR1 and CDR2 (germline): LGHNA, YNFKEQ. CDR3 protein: CAISQVQTGNVYSPLHF. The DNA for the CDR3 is TGTGCCATCAGCCAAGTTCAGACAGGGAATGTATATTCACCCCTCCACTTT.

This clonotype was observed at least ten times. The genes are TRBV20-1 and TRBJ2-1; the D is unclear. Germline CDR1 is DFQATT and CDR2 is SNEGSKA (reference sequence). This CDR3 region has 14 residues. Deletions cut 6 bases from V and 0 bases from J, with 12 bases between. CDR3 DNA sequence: TGCAGTGCATCAGCGCGATACTCCTACAATGAGCAGTTCTTC. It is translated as CSASARYSYNEQFF.

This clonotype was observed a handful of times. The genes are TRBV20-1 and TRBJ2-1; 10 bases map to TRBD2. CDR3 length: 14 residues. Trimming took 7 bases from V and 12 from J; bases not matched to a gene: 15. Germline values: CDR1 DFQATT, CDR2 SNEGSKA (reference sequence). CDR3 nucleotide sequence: TGCAGTGAAATGGGGGCTAGCGGGGGTAAGGGGCAGTTCTTC. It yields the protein CSEMGASGGKGQFF.

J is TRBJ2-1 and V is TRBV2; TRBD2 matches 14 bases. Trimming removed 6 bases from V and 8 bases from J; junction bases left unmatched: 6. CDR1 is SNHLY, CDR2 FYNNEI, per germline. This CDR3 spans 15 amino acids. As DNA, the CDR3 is TGTGCCAGCAGGGGGACTAGCGGGAGTAACGATGAGCAGTTCTTC. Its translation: CASRGTSGSNDEQFF.

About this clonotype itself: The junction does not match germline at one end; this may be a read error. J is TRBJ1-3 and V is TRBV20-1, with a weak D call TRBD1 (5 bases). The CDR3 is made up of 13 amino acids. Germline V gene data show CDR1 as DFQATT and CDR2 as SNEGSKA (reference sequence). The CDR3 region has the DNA TGTAGTGTTAAGCGACAGTCTGGAACCACCATATATTTT. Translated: CSVKRQSGTTIYF.

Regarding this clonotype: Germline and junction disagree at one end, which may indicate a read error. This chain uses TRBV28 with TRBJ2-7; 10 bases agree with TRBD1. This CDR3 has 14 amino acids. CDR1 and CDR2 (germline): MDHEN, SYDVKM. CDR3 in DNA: TGTGTCAGCAGTTCGACAGGGGGCGTTTACGAGCAGTACTTC. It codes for CVSSSTGGVYEQYF.

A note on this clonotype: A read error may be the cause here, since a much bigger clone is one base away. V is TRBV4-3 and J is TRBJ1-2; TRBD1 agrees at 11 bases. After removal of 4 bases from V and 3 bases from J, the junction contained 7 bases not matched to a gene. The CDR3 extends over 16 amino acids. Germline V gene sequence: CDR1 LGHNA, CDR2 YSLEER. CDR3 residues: CASSPDRGQEDYGYTF. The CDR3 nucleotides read TGCGCCAGCAGCCCGGACAGGGGGCAGGAGGACTATGGCTACACCTTC.